The following is a T cell receptor beta chain sequence with its context. Method: immunoSEQ multiplex PCR; TCRdb's copy keeps in-frame clones and lacks some. The profile shows about 250,000 clones, roughly four fifths of them singletons. The record originates from a study of blood T cell repertoires in COVID-19. Study-wide context: PBMCs, B-cell-depleted T cells, or T cells were the source of the cDNA or gDNA that made up the material.

Germline CDR1 and CDR2: MNHEY and SMNVEV (reference sequence). The CDR3 loop spans 17 amino acids. Unmatched junction bases numbered 10, after V lost 4 bases and J lost 0 bases. Sequencing was carried out using PBMCs or T cells enriched from blood (not recorded which). The chain couples TRBV27 to TRBJ2-7; the match to TRBD1 covers 9 bases. The receptor was derived from a middle-aged man who had been exposed to COVID-19. CDR3 DNA sequence: TGTGCCAGCAGTTCGCCGACAGGGGGTATGGGCTCCTACGAGCAGTACTTC. Its protein product is CASSSPTGGMGSYEQYF.